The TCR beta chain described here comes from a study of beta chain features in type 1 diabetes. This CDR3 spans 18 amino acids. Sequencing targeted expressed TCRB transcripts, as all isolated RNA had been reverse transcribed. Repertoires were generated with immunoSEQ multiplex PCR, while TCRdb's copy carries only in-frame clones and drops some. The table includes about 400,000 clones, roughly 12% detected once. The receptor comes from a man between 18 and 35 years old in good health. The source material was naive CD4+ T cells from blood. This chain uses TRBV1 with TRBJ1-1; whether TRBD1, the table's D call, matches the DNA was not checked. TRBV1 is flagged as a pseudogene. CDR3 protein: CTSSQDRFRTGKNTEAFF. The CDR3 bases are TGCACCAGCAGCCAAGATCGGTTTAGAACAGGGAAGAACACTGAAGCTTTCTTT.